These T cell receptor beta chains were read from a single sample in a study of T cell responses to AZD1222 COVID-19 vaccine. Clones were sequenced by immunoSEQ multiplex PCR, and TCRdb holds only the in-frame ones, with some missing. The sample holds approximately 120,000 clones; over 85% are singletons and the top ten take approximately 3.4%. Here the sequenced sample was peripheral blood, taken on day 0 of AZD1222 vaccination. Receptors originate from an adult in good health. Each CDR3 is given with its conserved first and last residue. The D gene is left open where the match is weak. Only part of the rows carry a size: once, few, many, or a class if the clone is expanded.

size,J,D,V,DNA,CDR3
NA,TRBJ2-7,TRBD1,TRBV29-1,TGCAGCCCCTCGACAGGGGGCAAATGCAACGAGCAGTACTTC,CSPSTGGKCNEQYF
NA,TRBJ2-3,TRBD2,TRBV10-2,TGCGCTTCGAAGGCTAGCGGGACTGATACGCAGTATTTT,CASKASGTDTQYF
NA,TRBJ1-1,TRBD1,TRBV18,TGTGCCAGCTCATCGGGACAGGGAGGCACTGAAGCTTTCTTT,CASSSGQGGTEAFF
NA,TRBJ2-1,NA,TRBV20-1,TGCAGTGCTAGCGCGAATGAGCAGTTCTTC,CSASANEQFF
NA,TRBJ2-7,TRBD2,TRBV5-1,TGCGCCAGCAGCTTGGCCCTCACTAGCGGGAGCGGCGAGCAGTACTTC,CASSLALTSGSGEQYF
NA,TRBJ1-6,NA,TRBV11-3,TGTGCCAGCAGCAGGACCGGTTATTCACCCCTCCACTTT,CASSRTGYSPLHF
NA,TRBJ2-1,NA,TRBV7-8,TGTGCCAGCAGCCCCTATGAGCAGGAGCAGTTCTTC,CASSPYEQEQFF
NA,TRBJ1-1,TRBD1,TRBV7-9,TGTGCCAGCAGCCCCCGGACAGGGAGTGAAGCTTTCTTT,CASSPRTGSEAFF
NA,TRBJ1-2,NA,TRBV19,TGTGCCACCCATTTCAGGGGTTCCTATGGCTACACCTTC,CATHFRGSYGYTF
NA,TRBJ1-1,NA,TRBV19,TGTGCCAGTACCGCTAAGGACTGGAGGACTGAAGCTTTCTTT,CASTAKDWRTEAFF
NA,TRBJ2-3,TRBD2,TRBV3-1/TRBV3-2,TGTGCCAGCAGCCGAGGCGGGAGGCCAGATACGCAGTATTTT,CASSRGGRPDTQYF
once,TRBJ2-7,NA,TRBV5-4,TGTGCCAGCAGCTCCTCGGGACGCCTGAGAAGCGAGCAGTACTTC,CASSSSGRLRSEQYF
NA,TRBJ2-3,TRBD1,TRBV15,TGTGCCACCAGCAGAGATAAAGGGGGCGGGTTCACAGATACGCAGTATTTT,CATSRDKGGGFTDTQYF
once,TRBJ1-4,NA,TRBV28,TGTGCCAGCAGCGCCATGGGACAACATAATGAAAAACTGTTTTTT,CASSAMGQHNEKLFF
NA,TRBJ1-1,NA,TRBV20-1,TGCAGTGCTGAGGCGGACACTGAAGCTTTCTTT,CSAEADTEAFF
NA,TRBJ1-2,NA,TRBV11-2,TGTGCCAGCAGCCGGGGACAAACTAACTATGGCTACACCTTC,CASSRGQTNYGYTF
NA,TRBJ2-1,NA,TRBV5-1,TGCGCCAGCAGCAACCGACAGGGTGGAGTACGAGCGGGGAACAATGAGCAGTTCTTC,CASSNRQGGVRAGNNEQFF
NA,TRBJ2-7,NA,TRBV9,TGTGCCAGCAGCGTAGCTGGGGCGTCATCCTACGAGCAGTACTTC,CASSVAGASSYEQYF
NA,TRBJ2-1,NA,TRBV4-3,TGCGCCAGCAGCCAAGATCTCCGACAGTCCTACAATGAGCAGTTCTTC,CASSQDLRQSYNEQFF
NA,TRBJ1-2,NA,TRBV9,TGTGCCAGCAGCCCTCAACACAGGAGGGCGGTTCAATATGGCTACACCTTC,CASSPQHRRAVQYGYTF
NA,TRBJ2-7,NA,TRBV5-4,TGTGCCAGCAGCTTGGTGGGACCCTACGAGCAGTACTTC,CASSLVGPYEQYF
NA,TRBJ1-5,NA,TRBV30,TGTGCCTGGAGTGTATTGGACAATCAGCCCCAGCATTTT,CAWSVLDNQPQHF
NA,TRBJ2-1,TRBD2,TRBV7-3,TGTGCCAGCAGGCCTAGCGGGAGTTCCCACAATGAGCAGTTCTTC,CASRPSGSSHNEQFF
NA,TRBJ1-3,NA,TRBV18,TGTGCCAGCTCACCTGCGGAAGTCTCTGGAAACACCATATATTTT,CASSPAEVSGNTIYF
NA,TRBJ1-1,NA,TRBV11-2,TGTGCCAGCAGCTTCCGGGGTTTCACTGAAGCTTTCTTT,CASSFRGFTEAFF
NA,TRBJ1-1,NA,TRBV5-1,TGCGCCAGCAGCTTACAGGGAGCTATAGACACTGAAGCTTTCTTT,CASSLQGAIDTEAFF
NA,TRBJ1-5,TRBD1,TRBV28,TGTGCCAGCAGTCCAGGGGGCGGGGGTCAGCCCCAGCATTTT,CASSPGGGGQPQHF
NA,TRBJ1-5,NA,TRBV6-2/TRBV6-3,TGTGCCAGCAGTTCAGAGAGGTCCCAGCATTTT,CASSSERSQHF
NA,TRBJ1-2,TRBD1,TRBV28,TGTGCCAGCAGGCAGGGGGCAGAGGGCTACACCTTC,CASRQGAEGYTF
NA,TRBJ1-2,NA,TRBV7-2,TGTGCCAGCAGCTTGGCCACTCAGGCCGGTGGCTACACCTTC,CASSLATQAGGYTF
NA,TRBJ2-1,NA,TRBV10-2,TGCGCCAGCAGTGAGTTCTCCTACAATGAGCAGTTCTTC,CASSEFSYNEQFF
NA,TRBJ2-3,NA,TRBV24-1,TGTGCCACCAGTGATGGTGGGGGCGCCTTTGCCACAGATACGCAGTATTTT,CATSDGGGAFATDTQYF
once,TRBJ2-1,NA,TRBV12-3/TRBV12-4,TGTGCCAGCAGTCAGGACCACAATGAGCAGTTCTTC,CASSQDHNEQFF
NA,TRBJ2-3,NA,TRBV7-9,TGTGCCAGCAGCTTAGTCCCTGAAAGGGATACGCAGTATTTT,CASSLVPERDTQYF
NA,TRBJ2-1,NA,TRBV28,TGTGCCAGCGCCCCGCCCAGGAGCCAGAATGAGCAGTTCTTC,CASAPPRSQNEQFF
NA,TRBJ1-2,TRBD1,TRBV7-8,TGTGCCAGCAGCGTCGGACAGGGGGCAGGTGGCTACACCTTC,CASSVGQGAGGYTF
NA,TRBJ2-2,TRBD1,TRBV28,TGTGCCAGCGCGGAACAGGGGACGTTCGAGACCGGGGAGCTGTTTTTT,CASAEQGTFETGELFF